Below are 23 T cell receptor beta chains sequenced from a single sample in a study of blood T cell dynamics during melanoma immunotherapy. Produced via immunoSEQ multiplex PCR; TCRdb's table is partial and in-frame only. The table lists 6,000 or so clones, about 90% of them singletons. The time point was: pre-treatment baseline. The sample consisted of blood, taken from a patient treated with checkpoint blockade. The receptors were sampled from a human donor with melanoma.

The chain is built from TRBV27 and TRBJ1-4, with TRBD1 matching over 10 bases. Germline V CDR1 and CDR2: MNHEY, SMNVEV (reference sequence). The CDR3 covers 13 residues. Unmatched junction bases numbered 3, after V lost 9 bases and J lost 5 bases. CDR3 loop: CARGTGANEKLFF. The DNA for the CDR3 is TGTGCCAGAGGGACAGGGGCAAATGAAAAACTGTTTTTT.

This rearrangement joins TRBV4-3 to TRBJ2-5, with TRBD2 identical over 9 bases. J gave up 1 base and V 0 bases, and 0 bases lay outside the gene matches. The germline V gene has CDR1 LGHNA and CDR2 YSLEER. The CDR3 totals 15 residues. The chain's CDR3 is CASSQERGGQETQYF. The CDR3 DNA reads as TGCGCCAGCAGCCAAGAGCGGGGGGGCCAAGAGACCCAGTACTTC.

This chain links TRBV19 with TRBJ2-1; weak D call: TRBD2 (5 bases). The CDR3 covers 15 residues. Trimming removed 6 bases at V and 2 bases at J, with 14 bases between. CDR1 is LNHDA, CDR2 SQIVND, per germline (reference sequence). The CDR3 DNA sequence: TGTGCCAGTAGGGAGGATTGGAGAACCTACAATGAGCAGTTCTTC. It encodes CASREDWRTYNEQFF.

The chain's CDR3 is CSVQRHNEQFF. The CDR3 DNA sequence: TGCAGCGTTCAGAGACACAATGAGCAGTTCTTC. The V and J genes are TRBV29-1 and TRBJ2-1; D is unresolved. The CDR3 runs to 11 residues. Trimming took 5 bases from V and 5 from J, leaving 7 bases between them. In germline, CDR1 is SQVTM, CDR2 ANQGSEA.

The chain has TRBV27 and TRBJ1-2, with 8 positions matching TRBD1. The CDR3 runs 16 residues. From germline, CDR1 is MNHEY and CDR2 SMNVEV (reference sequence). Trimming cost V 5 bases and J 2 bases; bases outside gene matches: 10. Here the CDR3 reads CASSPRDRYLNYGYTF. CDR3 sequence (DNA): TGTGCCAGCAGTCCTAGGGACAGGTATCTCAACTATGGCTACACCTTC.

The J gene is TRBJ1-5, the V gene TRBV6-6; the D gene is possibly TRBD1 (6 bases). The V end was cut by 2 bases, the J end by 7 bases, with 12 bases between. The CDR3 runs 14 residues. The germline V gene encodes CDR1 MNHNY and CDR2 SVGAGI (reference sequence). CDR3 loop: CASSYPGAGQPQHF. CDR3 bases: TGTGCCAGCAGTTACCCGGGGGCAGGGCAGCCCCAGCATTTT.

CDR3 in DNA: TGTGCCAGCAGCCAATCGGTTAGCGGGGGGGTAATCAATGAGCAGTTCTTC. Translation gives CASSQSVSGGVINEQFF. V gene TRBV4-2 combines with J gene TRBJ2-1, with 11 bases aligning to TRBD2. Germline values: CDR1 LGHNA, CDR2 YNFKEQ. The length of the CDR3 is 17 residues. V lost 2 bases to trimming and J lost 6 bases; unmatched junction nucleotides: 9.

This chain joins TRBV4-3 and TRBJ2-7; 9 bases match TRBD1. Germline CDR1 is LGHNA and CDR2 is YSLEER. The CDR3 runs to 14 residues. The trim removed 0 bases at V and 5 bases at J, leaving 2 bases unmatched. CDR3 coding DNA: TGCGCCAGCAGCCAAGAACAGGGGGCCCACGAGCAGTACTTC. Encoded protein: CASSQEQGAHEQYF.

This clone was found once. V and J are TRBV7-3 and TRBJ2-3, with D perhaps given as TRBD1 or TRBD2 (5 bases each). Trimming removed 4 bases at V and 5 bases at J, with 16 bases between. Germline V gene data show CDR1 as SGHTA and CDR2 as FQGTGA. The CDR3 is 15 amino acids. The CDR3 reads CASSSTGQSGDTQYF. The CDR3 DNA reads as TGTGCCAGCAGCTCGACGGGGCAATCGGGAGATACGCAGTATTTT.

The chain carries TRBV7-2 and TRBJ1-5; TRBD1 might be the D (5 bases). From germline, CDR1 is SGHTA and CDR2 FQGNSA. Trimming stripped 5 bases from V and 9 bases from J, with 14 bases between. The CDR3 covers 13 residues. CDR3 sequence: CASSLGGTAPQHF. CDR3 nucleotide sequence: TGTGCCAGCAGCCTCGGGGGGACTGCGCCCCAGCATTTT.

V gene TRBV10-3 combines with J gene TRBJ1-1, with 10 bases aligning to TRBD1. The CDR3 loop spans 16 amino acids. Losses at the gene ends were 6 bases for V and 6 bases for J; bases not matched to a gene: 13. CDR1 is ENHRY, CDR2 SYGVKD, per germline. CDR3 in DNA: TGTGCCATCAGGGCCCAGGAGGGACAGGGGAAGGCTGAAGCTTTCTTT. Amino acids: CAIRAQEGQGKAEAFF.

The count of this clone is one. Here the CDR3 reads CASSLSQTPNVLTF. The CDR3, as DNA: TGTGCCAGCAGCTTATCGCAGACACCCAACGTCCTGACTTTC. The chain carries TRBV11-2 and TRBJ2-6, with D uncertain. This CDR3 is 14 amino acids long. In germline, CDR1 is SGHAT, CDR2 FQNNGV. Trimming pared 2 bases from V and 8 bases from J, leaving 10 bases between. Combining the CDR3 with reference TRBV11-2 and TRBJ2-6 gives the whole variable domain EAGVAQSPRYKIIEKRQSVAFWCNPISGHATLYWYQQILGQGPKLLIQFQNNGVVDDSQLPKDRFSAERLKGVDSTLKIQPAKLEDSAVYLCASSLSQTPNVLTFGAGSRLTVL.

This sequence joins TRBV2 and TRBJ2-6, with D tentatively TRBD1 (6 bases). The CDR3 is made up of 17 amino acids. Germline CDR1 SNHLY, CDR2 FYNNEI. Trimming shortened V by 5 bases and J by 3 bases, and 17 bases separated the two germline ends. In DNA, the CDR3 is TGTGCCAGCAGTAGCCCAGCAGGGGCTAATGGGGCCAACGTCCTGACTTTC. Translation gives CASSSPAGANGANVLTF.

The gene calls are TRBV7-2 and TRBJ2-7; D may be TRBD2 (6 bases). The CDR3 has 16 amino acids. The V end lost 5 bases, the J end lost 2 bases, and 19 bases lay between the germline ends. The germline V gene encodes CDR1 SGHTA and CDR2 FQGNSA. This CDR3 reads CASSPRGNRLAYEQYF. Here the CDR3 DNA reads TGTGCCAGCAGCCCCCGGGGGAACCGCCTCGCCTACGAGCAGTACTTC.

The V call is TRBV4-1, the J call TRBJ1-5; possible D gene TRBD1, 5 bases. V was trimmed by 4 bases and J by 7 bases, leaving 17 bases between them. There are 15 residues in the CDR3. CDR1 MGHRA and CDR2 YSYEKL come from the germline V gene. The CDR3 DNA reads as TGCGCCAGCAGCCGCGACAGTTTGTCGGGACAGCCCCAGCATTTT. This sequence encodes CASSRDSLSGQPQHF.

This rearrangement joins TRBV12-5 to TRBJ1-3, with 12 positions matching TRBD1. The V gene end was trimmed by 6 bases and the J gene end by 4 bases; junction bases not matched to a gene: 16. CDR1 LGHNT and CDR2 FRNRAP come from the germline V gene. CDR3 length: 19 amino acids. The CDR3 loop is CASGLTSWGQGAQGNTIYF. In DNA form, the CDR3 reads TGTGCTAGTGGGCTCACGTCCTGGGGACAGGGGGCGCAAGGAAACACCATATATTTT. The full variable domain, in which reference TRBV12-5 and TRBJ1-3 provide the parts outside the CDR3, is DARVTQTPRHKVTEMGQEVTMRCQPILGHNTVFWYRQTMMQGLELLAYFRNRAPLDDSGMPKDRFSAEMPDATLATLKIQPSEPRDSAVYFCASGLTSWGQGAQGNTIYFGEGSWLTVV.

The CDR3 region is CASSQAYPQETQYF. The CDR3, as DNA: TGCGCCAGCAGCCAAGCTTACCCCCAAGAGACCCAGTACTTC. The chain employs TRBV4-3 and TRBJ2-5; D gene uncertain. Germline assignment: CDR1 LGHNA and CDR2 YSLEER. V was shortened by 1 base and J by 1 base, with 7 bases between the two germline ends. This CDR3 has 14 residues.

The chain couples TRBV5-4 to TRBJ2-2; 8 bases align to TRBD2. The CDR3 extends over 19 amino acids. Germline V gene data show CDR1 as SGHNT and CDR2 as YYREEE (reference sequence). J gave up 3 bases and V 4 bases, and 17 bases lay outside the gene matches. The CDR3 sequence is CASSRRPIERGWYTGELFF. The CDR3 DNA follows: TGTGCCAGCAGCCGGAGGCCTATAGAGCGGGGGTGGTACACCGGGGAGCTGTTTTTT.

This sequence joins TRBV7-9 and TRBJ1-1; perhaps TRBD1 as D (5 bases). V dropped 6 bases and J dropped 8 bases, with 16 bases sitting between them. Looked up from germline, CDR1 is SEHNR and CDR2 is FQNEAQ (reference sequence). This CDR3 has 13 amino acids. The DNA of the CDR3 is TGTGCCAGCAGGGGGGTGGGGTCGATAGAAGCTTTCTTT. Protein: CASRGVGSIEAFF.

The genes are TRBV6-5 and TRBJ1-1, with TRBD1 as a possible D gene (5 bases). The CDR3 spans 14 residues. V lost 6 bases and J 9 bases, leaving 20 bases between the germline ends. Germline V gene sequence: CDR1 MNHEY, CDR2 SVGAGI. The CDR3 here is CASRPPLGGVKAFF. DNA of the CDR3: TGTGCCAGCAGGCCACCGTTAGGAGGGGTGAAAGCTTTCTTT.

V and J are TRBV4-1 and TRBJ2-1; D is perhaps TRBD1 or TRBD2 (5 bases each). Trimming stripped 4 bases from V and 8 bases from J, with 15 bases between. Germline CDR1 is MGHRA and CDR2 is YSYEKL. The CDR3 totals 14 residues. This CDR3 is CASSPVGGDDEQFF. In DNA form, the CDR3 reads TGCGCCAGCAGCCCGGTTGGGGGAGACGATGAGCAGTTCTTC.

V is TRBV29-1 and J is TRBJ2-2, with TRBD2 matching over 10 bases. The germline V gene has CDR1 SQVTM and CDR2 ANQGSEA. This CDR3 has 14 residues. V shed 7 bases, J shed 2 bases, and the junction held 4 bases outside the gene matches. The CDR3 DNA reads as TGCAGCGGGCGGACTAGCGGAAACACCGGGGAGCTGTTTTTT. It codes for CSGRTSGNTGELFF.

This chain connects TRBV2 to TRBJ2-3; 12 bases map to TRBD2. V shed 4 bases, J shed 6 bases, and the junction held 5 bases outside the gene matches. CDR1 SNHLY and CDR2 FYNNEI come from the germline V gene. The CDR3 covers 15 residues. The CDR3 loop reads CASSGASGGVDTQYF. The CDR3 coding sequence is TGTGCCAGCAGTGGAGCTAGCGGGGGGGTCGATACGCAGTATTTT.